This entry features one T cell receptor beta chain sequence. The sample is drawn from a study of cytomegalovirus exposure and HLA in healthy donors. The PCR was carried out with 60 Vbeta primers and 13 Jbeta primers. The protocol was immunoSEQ multiplex PCR, while the TCRdb copy is restricted to in-frame clones and leaves out a portion. Among roughly 93,000 clones listed, 75% to 85% were seen once. The sample consisted of PBMCs. This TCR was sampled from a man aged 18-30 years in good health and CMV-seropositive.

This chain's CDR3 is CSVEWSSSLYPTDTQYF. The CDR3 coding sequence is TGCAGCGTTGAATGGAGCAGCTCCCTATATCCCACAGATACGCAGTATTTT. This chain uses TRBV29-1 with TRBJ2-3; no reliable D call. Germline assignment: CDR1 SQVTM and CDR2 ANQGSEA. V shed 2 bases and J shed 2 bases, with 20 bases lying between them. This CDR3 spans 17 amino acids.